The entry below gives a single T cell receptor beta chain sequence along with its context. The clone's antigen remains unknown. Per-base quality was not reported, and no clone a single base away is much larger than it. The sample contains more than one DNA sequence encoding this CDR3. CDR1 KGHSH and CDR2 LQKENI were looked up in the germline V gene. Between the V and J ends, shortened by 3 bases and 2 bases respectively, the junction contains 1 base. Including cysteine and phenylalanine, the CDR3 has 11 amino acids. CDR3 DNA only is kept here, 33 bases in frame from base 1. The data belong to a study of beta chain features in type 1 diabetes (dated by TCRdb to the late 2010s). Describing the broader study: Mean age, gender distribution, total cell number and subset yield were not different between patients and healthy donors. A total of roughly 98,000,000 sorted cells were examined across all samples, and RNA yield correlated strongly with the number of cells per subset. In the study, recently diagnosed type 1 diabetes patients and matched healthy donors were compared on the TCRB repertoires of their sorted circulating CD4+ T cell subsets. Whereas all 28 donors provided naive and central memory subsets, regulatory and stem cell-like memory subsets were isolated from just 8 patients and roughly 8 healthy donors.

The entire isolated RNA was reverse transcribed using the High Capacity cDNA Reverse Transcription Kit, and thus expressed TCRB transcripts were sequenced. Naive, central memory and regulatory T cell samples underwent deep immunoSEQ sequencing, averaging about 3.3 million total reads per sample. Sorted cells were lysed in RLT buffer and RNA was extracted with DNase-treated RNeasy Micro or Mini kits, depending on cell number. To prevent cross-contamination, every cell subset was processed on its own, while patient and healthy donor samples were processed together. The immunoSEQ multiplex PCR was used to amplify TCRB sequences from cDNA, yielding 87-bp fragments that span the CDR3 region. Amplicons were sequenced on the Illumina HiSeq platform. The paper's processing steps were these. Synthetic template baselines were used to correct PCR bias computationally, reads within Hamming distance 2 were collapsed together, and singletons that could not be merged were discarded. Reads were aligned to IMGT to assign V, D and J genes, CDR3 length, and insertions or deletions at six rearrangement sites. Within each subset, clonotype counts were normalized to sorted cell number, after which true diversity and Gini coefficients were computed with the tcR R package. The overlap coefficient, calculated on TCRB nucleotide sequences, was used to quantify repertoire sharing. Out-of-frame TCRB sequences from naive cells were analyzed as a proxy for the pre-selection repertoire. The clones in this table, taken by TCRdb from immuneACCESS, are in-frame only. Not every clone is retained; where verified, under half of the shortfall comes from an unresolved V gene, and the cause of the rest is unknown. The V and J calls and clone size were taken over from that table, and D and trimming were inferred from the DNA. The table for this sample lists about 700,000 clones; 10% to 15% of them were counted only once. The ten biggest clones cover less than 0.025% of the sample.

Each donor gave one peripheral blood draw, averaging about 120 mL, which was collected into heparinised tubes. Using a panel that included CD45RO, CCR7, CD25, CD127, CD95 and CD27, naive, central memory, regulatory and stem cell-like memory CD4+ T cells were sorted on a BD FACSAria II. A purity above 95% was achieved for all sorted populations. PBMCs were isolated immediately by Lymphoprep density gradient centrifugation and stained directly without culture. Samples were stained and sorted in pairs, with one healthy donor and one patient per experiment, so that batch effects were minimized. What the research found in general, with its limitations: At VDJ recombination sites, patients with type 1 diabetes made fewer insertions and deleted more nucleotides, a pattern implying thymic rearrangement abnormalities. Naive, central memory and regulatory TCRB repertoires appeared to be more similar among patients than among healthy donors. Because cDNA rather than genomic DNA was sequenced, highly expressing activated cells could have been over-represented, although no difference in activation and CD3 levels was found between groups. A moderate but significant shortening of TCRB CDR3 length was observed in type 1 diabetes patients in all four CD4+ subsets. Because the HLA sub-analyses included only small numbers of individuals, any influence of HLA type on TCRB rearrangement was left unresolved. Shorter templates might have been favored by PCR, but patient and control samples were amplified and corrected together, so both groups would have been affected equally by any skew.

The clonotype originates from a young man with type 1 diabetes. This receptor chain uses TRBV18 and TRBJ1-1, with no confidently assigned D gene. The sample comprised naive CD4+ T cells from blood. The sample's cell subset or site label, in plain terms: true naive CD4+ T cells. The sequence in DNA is TGTGCCAGCTCACCTAACACTGAAGCTTTCTTT. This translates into CASSPNTEAFF.